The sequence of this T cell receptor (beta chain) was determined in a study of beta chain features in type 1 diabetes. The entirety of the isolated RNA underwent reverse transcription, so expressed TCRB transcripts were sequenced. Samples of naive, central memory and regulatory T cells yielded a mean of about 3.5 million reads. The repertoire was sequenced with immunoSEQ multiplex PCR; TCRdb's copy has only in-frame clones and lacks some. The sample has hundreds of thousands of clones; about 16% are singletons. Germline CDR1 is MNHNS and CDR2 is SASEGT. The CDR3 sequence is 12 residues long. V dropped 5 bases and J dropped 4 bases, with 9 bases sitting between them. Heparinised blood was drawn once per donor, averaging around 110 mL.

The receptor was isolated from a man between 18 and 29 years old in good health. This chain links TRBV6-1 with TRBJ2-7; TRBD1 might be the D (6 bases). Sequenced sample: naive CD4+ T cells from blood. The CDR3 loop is CASSRTGYEQYF. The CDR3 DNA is TGTGCCAGCAGTAGAACAGGGTACGAGCAGTACTTC.